Below, 5 T cell receptor beta chains from the same sample are listed, as sequenced in a study of blood T cell repertoires in COVID-19 (dated by TCRdb to 2020 to 2021). Receptors were amplified or captured by the immunoSEQ multiplex PCR assay. The immuneACCESS repertoire file appears here via TCRdb, limited to in-frame rearrangements. These files lack a portion of the clones; in checked studies, under half of the deficit traces to unresolved V genes, and the cause of the others is not known. This sample has roughly 99,000 clones in its table, and about nine tenths of those were observed once. Jointly, the top ten make up 6.8% of the sample. Sequencing was done on a sample of peripheral blood. The source of these receptors is a man aged 50 to 59 with active or convalescent COVID-19.

The table lists this clone with a few counts. This chain's CDR3 is CASSPLVGQDSNQPQHF. The DNA of the CDR3 is TGTGCCAGCAGCCCTTTAGTCGGACAGGATAGCAATCAGCCCCAGCATTTT. V usage is TRBV27 and J usage is TRBJ1-5, with 7 bases fitting TRBD1. The CDR3 consists of 17 residues. Trimming at V came to 6 bases and at J to 0 bases, leaving 11 bases not matched to a gene. Per germline, CDR1 MNHEY and CDR2 SMNVEV (reference sequence).

The V call is TRBV10-3, the J call TRBJ2-3; 13 bases map to TRBD2. The CDR3 has 16 amino acids. Germline trimming cut 5 bases from V and 4 bases from J; bases unmatched to any gene: 6. CDR1 and CDR2 from the germline V gene are ENHRY and SYGVKD. CDR3 bases: TGTGCCATCAGTAAGGGGACTAGCGGGGAGGCAGATACGCAGTATTTT. This gives the protein CAISKGTSGEADTQYF.

The V and J genes are TRBV24-1 and TRBJ2-2, with TRBD1 as a possible D gene (7 bases). V dropped 5 bases and J dropped 5 bases, with 11 bases sitting between them. CDR3 size: 14 residues. Germline CDR1 and CDR2: KGHDR and SFDVKD. This CDR3 is CATSGSGGTGELFF. The CDR3 nucleotides are TGTGCCACCAGTGGTTCAGGGGGGACCGGGGAGCTGTTTTTT.

The chain employs TRBV3-1 (or the pseudogene TRBV3-2) and TRBJ2-7, with TRBD2 identical over 8 bases. The CDR3 extends over 22 amino acids. V dropped 4 bases and J dropped 5; count of bases not matched to a gene: 31. Germline-derived CDR1 and CDR2 are LGHDT and YNNKEL (reference sequence). CDR3 region: CASSLLRAENRLAGGSGDEQYF. The CDR3 DNA reads TGTGCCAGCAGCCTCCTGAGGGCAGAAAATAGACTTGCGGGGGGATCTGGGGACGAGCAGTACTTC.

V gene TRBV6-6 combines with J gene TRBJ1-5; tentatively, D is TRBD1 (6 bases). The CDR3 has 15 residues. CDR1 and CDR2 (germline): MNHNY, SVGAGI (reference sequence). The V gene lost 3 bases and the J gene lost 6 bases, with 15 bases spanning the gap. The CDR3 sequence: CASSYVAGEGQPQHF. The CDR3 bases are TGTGCCAGCAGTTATGTGGCAGGGGAGGGTCAGCCCCAGCATTTT.